This TCR beta chain was captured in a study of blood T cell repertoires in COVID-19. Across the whole study: Both acute and convalescent COVID-19 samples were obtained from the United States, Italy and Spain.

V trimming: 8 bases; J trimming: 9 bases; junction bases outside the gene matches: 13. The germline V gene has CDR1 MDHEN and CDR2 SYDVKM. CDR3 length: 15 amino acids. Recruits, aged roughly 18 to 90 years, lived in 24 US areas. Libraries were prepared by immunoSEQ multiplex PCR; TCRdb keeps only in-frame clonotypes and omits some of them. The profile covers about 310,000 clones, with roughly 85% appearing a single time and around 2% taken by the ten largest. The clonotype originates from a woman in her thirties who had been exposed to COVID-19. The gene calls are TRBV28 and TRBJ2-1; TRBD1 matches at 10 bases. Sequencing input: PBMCs or T cells enriched from blood (not recorded which). The DNA for the CDR3 is TGTGCCAGCGGCAGACAGGGGGCCTTGGGGGGTGAGCAGTTCTTC. The encoded protein is CASGRQGALGGEQFF.